This note documents a single T cell receptor (beta chain) sequence. Its antigen is not identified. This entry comes from a study of shared clonotypes between healthy human individuals. Study results and limitations: In general, naive subsets displayed greater estimated richness than memory subsets did. All-four-donor shared clonotypes had higher generation probabilities than non-shared clonotypes did.

CDR3 size: 16 residues. Germline assignment: CDR1 SGHAT and CDR2 FQNNGV. The junction had 14 bases not matched to a gene; V was cut back by 5 bases and J by 9 bases. The method was immunoSEQ multiplex PCR; TCRdb's version includes in-frame clones alone and lacks a portion of them. The sample lists fewer than 3 million clones, just under 95% occurring once. The receptor was derived from a man younger than 30 in good health. Some clones in this sample may be carry-over from other donors' samples. Specimen: naive CD4+ T cells from PBMCs. Subset meaning: CD45RA+ positively selected. The genes are TRBV11-2 and TRBJ2-1; 9 nucleotides agree with TRBD2. The CDR3 loop reads CASSLDRVAGASEQFF. CDR3 nucleotides: TGTGCCAGCAGCCTCGATCGCGTAGCGGGAGCCTCTGAGCAGTTCTTC.